One and the same sample provided the 2 T cell receptor beta chains below, sequenced in a study of cytomegalovirus exposure and HLA in healthy donors. PCR used 60 Vbeta primers and 13 Jbeta primers. Using immunoSEQ multiplex PCR, the repertoire was profiled, and TCRdb retains in-frame clones only, with some absent. The table shows 180,000 or so clones, with approximately 9.5% occurring only once. The sequenced sample was PBMCs. These receptor sequences come from a woman aged 30 to 39 in good health and CMV-seropositive.

This chain uses TRBV7-2 with TRBJ2-7; D gene ambiguous. Germline V gives CDR1 SGHTA, CDR2 FQGNSA. V lost 1 base, J lost 1 base, and 11 bases lay in between. This CDR3 is 15 amino acids long. This chain's CDR3 is CASSLGGHLSYEQYF. CDR3 sequence (DNA): TGTGCCAGCAGCTTAGGAGGCCACCTATCCTACGAGCAGTACTTC. The whole variable domain, remainder taken from reference TRBV7-2 and TRBJ2-7, is GAGVSQSPSNKVTEKGKDVELRCDPISGHTALYWYRQSLGQGLEFLIYFQGNSAPDKSGLPSDRFSAERTGGSVSTLTIQRTQQEDSAVYLCASSLGGHLSYEQYFGPGTRLTVT.

The chain recombines TRBV7-3 with TRBJ2-3; 12 bases are shared with TRBD2. V was pared by 4 bases and J by 4 bases, with 6 bases of the junction left unmatched. The CDR3 runs 16 residues. Germline lookup yields CDR1 SGHTA and CDR2 FQGTGA. The CDR3 region has the DNA TGTGCCAGCAGCTCCTCTAGCGGGAGGGTCCCAGATACGCAGTATTTT. Amino acids: CASSSSSGRVPDTQYF.